What follows are 20 T cell receptor beta chains derived from one specimen sequenced in a study of cytomegalovirus exposure and HLA in healthy donors. Amplification used 60 Vbeta primers and 13 Jbeta primers. The protocol was immunoSEQ multiplex PCR, while the TCRdb copy is restricted to in-frame clones and leaves out a portion. The sample consists of roughly 150,000 clones, roughly 70% of them appearing once. Sequenced sample: PBMCs. The receptors derive from a man aged 30 to 45 in good health and CMV-seronegative.

The table lists this clone with many counts. CDR3 sequence (DNA): TGTGCCAGCAGCTCTACAGGGAATCAGCCCCAGCATTTT. This gives the protein CASSSTGNQPQHF. The chain joins TRBV7-2 to TRBJ1-5; D is perhaps TRBD1 (6 bases). This CDR3 comprises 13 residues. Germline loops: CDR1 SGHTA, CDR2 FQGNSA. V shed 4 bases and J shed 4 bases, with 8 bases lying between them.

This clone was detected a few times. The rearrangement joins TRBV25-1 to TRBJ2-5; D is unclear. The CDR3 length is 12 residues. The V and J ends lost 3 bases and 0 bases respectively, with 2 bases between them. Germline CDR1 and CDR2: MGHDK and SYGVNS. CDR3 loop: CASSDYQETQYF. The CDR3 DNA reads TGTGCCAGCAGTGACTACCAAGAGACCCAGTACTTC.

The chain joins TRBV6-5 to TRBJ2-7, with D tentatively TRBD1 (5 bases). This CDR3 region has 14 residues. The V gene's germline CDR1 is MNHEY and CDR2 SVGAGI. The germline V and J ends were trimmed by 6 bases and 3 bases, with 15 bases remaining between them. In nucleotides, the CDR3 is TGTGCCAGCAGCGACAATTCAGGGTACTACGAGCAGTACTTC. Its protein product is CASSDNSGYYEQYF.

This clone has a single count. The chain carries TRBV6-5 and TRBJ1-3, with 7 nucleotides matching TRBD1. V lost 2 bases to trimming and J lost 0 bases; unmatched junction nucleotides: 4. The CDR3 consists of 16 residues. Germline CDR1 is MNHEY and CDR2 is SVGAGI. The CDR3 DNA sequence: TGTGCCAGCAGTTACGGGACAGAGATCTCTGGAAACACCATATATTTT. It specifies CASSYGTEISGNTIYF.

A few counts support this clone. This rearrangement joins TRBV30 to TRBJ2-5; 9 bases are a match to TRBD1. The CDR3 length is 16 residues. The trim removed 0 bases at V and 4 bases at J, leaving 9 bases unmatched. Germline loops: CDR1 GTSNPN, CDR2 SVGIG (reference sequence). CDR3 loop: CAWSVLTGGRGETQYF. The CDR3 nucleotides are TGTGCCTGGAGTGTGTTGACAGGGGGACGGGGAGAGACCCAGTACTTC.

As concerns this clone: At the DNA level, this CDR3 is encoded by other sequences in the same sample as well. The chain recombines TRBV6-5 with TRBJ2-6; the match to TRBD1 covers 8 bases. The CDR3 is 14 amino acids. CDR1 is MNHEY, CDR2 SVGAGI, per germline. V was clipped by 7 bases and J by 5 bases; unmatched bases: 4. The chain's CDR3 is CASTRQGRANVLTF. The CDR3 DNA follows: TGTGCCAGCACCCGACAGGGGAGGGCCAACGTCCTGACTTTC.

The chain uses TRBV10-1 and TRBJ1-5, with D possibly TRBD1 on 5 matching bases. CDR3 length equals 14 residues. The V end was cut by 7 bases, the J end by 1 base, with 11 bases between. CDR1 is WNHNN, CDR2 SYGVQD, per germline (reference sequence). CDR3 DNA sequence: TGCGCCAGCACCATGGGACTAAGCAATCAGCCCCAGCATTTT. Translated: CASTMGLSNQPQHF.

The chain joins TRBV6-5 to TRBJ2-2, with D perhaps matching TRBD2 (7 bases). The CDR3 is made up of 15 amino acids. Trimming pared 7 bases from V and 4 bases from J, leaving 16 bases between. Germline assignment: CDR1 MNHEY and CDR2 SVGAGI. The CDR3 loop reads CASIEGGVGTGELFF. CDR3 sequence (DNA): TGTGCCAGCATCGAGGGGGGGGTTGGCACCGGGGAGCTGTTTTTT.

Only one count was recorded for this clone. In nucleotides, the CDR3 is TGTGCCAGCAGTTACTCGGGAGTTGAAGCTTTCTTT. This codes for CASSYSGVEAFF. The rearrangement joins TRBV6-5 to TRBJ1-1; D gene unclear. The CDR3 has 12 amino acids. Germline CDR1 MNHEY, CDR2 SVGAGI. The ends were cut back, 0 bases at V and 7 bases at J, with 6 bases in the middle.

This chain links TRBV28 with TRBJ1-2; TRBD1 matches 7 bases. Germline CDR1 and CDR2: MDHEN and SYDVKM. The V and J ends lost 6 bases and 4 bases, in that order; junction bases with no gene match: 2. The length of the CDR3 is 12 residues. The chain's CDR3 is CASRQGGYGYTF. CDR3 bases: TGTGCCAGCAGGCAGGGGGGCTATGGCTACACCTTC.

This clone has more than one count but fewer than ten. CDR3 DNA sequence: TGTGCCAGCAGCGTAGAGGGACTAGCGGCCTTCTACGAGCAGTACTTC. It yields the protein CASSVEGLAAFYEQYF. J is TRBJ2-7 and V is TRBV9, with 11 positions matching TRBD2. CDR3 length: 16 amino acids. J was trimmed by 3 bases and V by 0 bases; bases with no gene match: 5. CDR1 and CDR2 from the germline V gene are SGDLS and YYNGEE.

The chain recombines TRBV2 with TRBJ1-1, with TRBD1 matching 9 bases. The ends lost 6 bases at V and 6 bases at J; junction bases unmatched: 8. The CDR3 spans 14 residues. The germline gives CDR1 SNHLY, CDR2 FYNNEI. CDR3 DNA: TGTGCCAGCAGCCAGACAGGGGGTCGGGCTGAAGCTTTCTTT. This sequence encodes CASSQTGGRAEAFF.

This rearrangement joins TRBV18 to TRBJ2-3; 8 bases are a match to TRBD1. Germline values: CDR1 KGHSH, CDR2 LQKENI. The junction had 9 bases not matched to a gene; V was cut back by 2 bases and J by 5 bases. CDR3 length equals 16 residues. The CDR3 region has the DNA TGTGCCAGCTCACCAGCCGACAGGGGTTATGGAGATACGCAGTATTTT. Translation gives CASSPADRGYGDTQYF.

This clone has just a few counts. This chain links TRBV27 with TRBJ1-5, with 7 bases fitting TRBD1. This CDR3 spans 15 amino acids. Germline CDR1 and CDR2: MNHEY and SMNVEV (reference sequence). The trim removed 6 bases at V and 8 bases at J, leaving 13 bases unmatched. CDR3 in amino acids: CASSRGDSWLEPQHF. CDR3 DNA: TGTGCCAGCAGCCGAGGGGACAGTTGGTTGGAGCCCCAGCATTTT.

The chain carries TRBV4-2 and TRBJ2-5; D gene uncertain. The J call may be wrong; the DNA end is better matched by TRBJ2-7. Germline loops: CDR1 LGHNA, CDR2 YNFKEQ. The CDR3 spans 14 residues. CDR3 in DNA: TGTGCCAGCAGCCAAGATGTCATGGACTACGAGCAGTACTTC. This sequence encodes CASSQDVMDYEQYF.

This rearrangement joins TRBV4-2 to TRBJ1-2, with D possibly TRBD1 on 5 matching bases. In germline, CDR1 is LGHNA, CDR2 YNFKEQ. The V end lost 3 bases, the J end lost 8 bases, and 22 bases lay between the germline ends. This CDR3 region has 16 residues. CDR3 in amino acids: CASSQEPPQGLGGYTF. CDR3 DNA sequence: TGTGCCAGCAGCCAGGAGCCGCCCCAGGGCCTGGGGGGCTACACCTTC.

The chain recombines TRBV5-1 with TRBJ2-1; 8 bases line up with TRBD2. Germline V gene sequence: CDR1 SGHRS, CDR2 YFSETQ. The CDR3 totals 15 residues. The ends lost 4 bases at V and 7 bases at J; junction bases unmatched: 10. CDR3 nucleotide sequence: TGCGCCAGCAGCCTTAAGATACCGGGGGGGAATGAGCAGTTCTTC. Amino acids: CASSLKIPGGNEQFF. The full variable domain, its missing parts supplied by reference TRBV5-1 and TRBJ2-1, is KAGVTQTPRYLIKTRGQQVTLSCSPISGHRSVSWYQQTPGQGLQFLFEYFSETQRNKGNFPGRFSGRQFSNSRSEMNVSTLELGDSALYLCASSLKIPGGNEQFFGPGTRLTVL.

The gene calls are TRBV5-6 and TRBJ2-7; 8 nucleotides align to TRBD1. From germline, CDR1 is SGHDT and CDR2 YYEEEE. V lost 4 bases to trimming and J lost 2 bases; unmatched junction nucleotides: 8. This CDR3 comprises 15 residues. CDR3 protein: CASSLQGAGTYEQYF. DNA of the CDR3: TGTGCCAGCAGCCTGCAGGGGGCCGGGACCTACGAGCAGTACTTC.

This chain joins TRBV7-3 and TRBJ2-3; no definite D call. The CDR3 contains 15 residues. Germline V gene sequence: CDR1 SGHTA, CDR2 FQGTGA. Between the trimmed V and J ends, which lost 2 bases and 6 bases, there was a span of 15 bases. In DNA form, the CDR3 reads TGTGCCAGCAGCTTATCCTCTTTTCCTAGGGATACGCAGTATTTT. Its protein is CASSLSSFPRDTQYF. Combining the CDR3 with reference TRBV7-3 and TRBJ2-3 gives the whole variable domain GAGVSQTPSNKVTEKGKYVELRCDPISGHTALYWYRQSLGQGPEFLIYFQGTGAADDSGLPNDRFFAVRPEGSVSTLKIQRTERGDSAVYLCASSLSSFPRDTQYFGPGTRLTVL.

This clone occurred once. This chain uses TRBV5-6 with TRBJ2-1; D is uncertain. Germline-derived CDR1 and CDR2 are SGHDT and YYEEEE. This CDR3 has 15 amino acids. V was trimmed by 2 bases and J by 4 bases, leaving 13 bases between them. The CDR3 sequence: CASSFGLPNYNEQFF. DNA of the CDR3: TGTGCCAGCAGCTTTGGGCTGCCCAATTACAATGAGCAGTTCTTC.